The 2 T cell receptor beta chains below come from one sample, sequenced in a study of spatial heterogeneity in lung cancer. As to time point: sample taken at primary tumor resection. Sequencing of whole RNA from tumor, nontumor lung or frozen PBMC involved no sorting. TCRdb fed the 5' RACE reads into MiXCR, producing one record per CDR3 protein. The table includes about 3,700 distinct CDR3 sequences, approximately 25% detected once. The sequencing here drew on normal lung tissue next to the tumor, taken at surgery. The source is a male donor with early-stage non-small cell lung cancer.

This clonotype counts as medium-sized. The chain links TRBV28 to TRBJ1-5; D gene uncertain. From germline, CDR1 is MDHEN and CDR2 SYDVKM. V lost 3 bases and J lost 5, with 5 bases in between. The CDR3 is 12 residues long. CDR3 nucleotides: TGTGCCAGCAGTTTGGAGTATCAGCCCCAGCATTTT. It translates to CASSLEYQPQHF.

This clonotype is medium-sized (0.01 to 0.1%) within its sample. The chain links TRBV7-6 to TRBJ1-2, with D possibly TRBD1 on 5 matching bases. V was cut by 0 bases and J by 0 bases, with 8 bases left in between. The CDR3 loop spans 15 amino acids. CDR1 and CDR2 from the germline V gene are SGHVS and FNYEAQ. The CDR3 sequence: CASSLAPGPNYGYTF. The CDR3 DNA follows: TGTGCCAGCAGCTTAGCGCCAGGGCCTAACTATGGCTACACCTTC.